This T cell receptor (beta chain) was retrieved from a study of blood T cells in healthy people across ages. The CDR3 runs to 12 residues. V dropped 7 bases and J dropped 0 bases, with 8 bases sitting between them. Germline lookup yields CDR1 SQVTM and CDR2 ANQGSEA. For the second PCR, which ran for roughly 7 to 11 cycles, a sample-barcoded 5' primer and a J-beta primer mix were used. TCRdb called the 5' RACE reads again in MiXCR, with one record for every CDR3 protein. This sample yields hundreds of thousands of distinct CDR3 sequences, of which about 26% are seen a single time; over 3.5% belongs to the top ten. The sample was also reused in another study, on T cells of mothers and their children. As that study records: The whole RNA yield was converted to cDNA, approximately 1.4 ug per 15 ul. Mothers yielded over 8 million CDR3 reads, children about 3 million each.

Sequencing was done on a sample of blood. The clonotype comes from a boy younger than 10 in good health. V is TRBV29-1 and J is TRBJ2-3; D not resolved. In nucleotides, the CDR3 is TGCAGCGGGGTAACTAGCACAGATACGCAGTATTTT. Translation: CSGVTSTDTQYF.